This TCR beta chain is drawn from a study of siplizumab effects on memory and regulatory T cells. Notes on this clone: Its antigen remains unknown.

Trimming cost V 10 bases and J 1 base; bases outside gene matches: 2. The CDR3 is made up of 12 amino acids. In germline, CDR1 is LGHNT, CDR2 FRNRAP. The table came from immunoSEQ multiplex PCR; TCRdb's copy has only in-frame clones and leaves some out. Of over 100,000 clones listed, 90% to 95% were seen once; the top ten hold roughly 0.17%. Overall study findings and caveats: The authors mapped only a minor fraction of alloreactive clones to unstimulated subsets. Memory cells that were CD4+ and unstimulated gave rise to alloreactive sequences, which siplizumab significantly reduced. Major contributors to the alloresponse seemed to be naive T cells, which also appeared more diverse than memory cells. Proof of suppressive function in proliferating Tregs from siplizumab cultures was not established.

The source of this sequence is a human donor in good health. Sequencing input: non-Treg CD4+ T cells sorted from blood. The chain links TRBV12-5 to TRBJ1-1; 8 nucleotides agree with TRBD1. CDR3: CATQGANTEAFF. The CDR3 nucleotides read TGTGCTACCCAGGGGGCGAACACTGAAGCTTTCTTT.